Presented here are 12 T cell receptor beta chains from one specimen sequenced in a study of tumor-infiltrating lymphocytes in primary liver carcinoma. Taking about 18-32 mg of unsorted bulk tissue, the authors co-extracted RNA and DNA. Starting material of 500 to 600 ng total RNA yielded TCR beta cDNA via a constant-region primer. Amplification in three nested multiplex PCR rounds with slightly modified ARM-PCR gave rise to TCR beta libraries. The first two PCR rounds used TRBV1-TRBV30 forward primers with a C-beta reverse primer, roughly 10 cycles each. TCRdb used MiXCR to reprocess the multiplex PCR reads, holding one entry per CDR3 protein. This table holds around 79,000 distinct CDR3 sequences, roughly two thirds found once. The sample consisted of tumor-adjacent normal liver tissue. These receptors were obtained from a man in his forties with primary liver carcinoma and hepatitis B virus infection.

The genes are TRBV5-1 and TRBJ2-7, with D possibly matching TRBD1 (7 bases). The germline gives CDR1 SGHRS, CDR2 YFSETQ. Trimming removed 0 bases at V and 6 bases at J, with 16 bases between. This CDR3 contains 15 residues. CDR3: CASSLVAGGTGEQYF. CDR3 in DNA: TGCGCCAGCAGCTTGGTGGCAGGGGGGACTGGCGAGCAGTACTTC.

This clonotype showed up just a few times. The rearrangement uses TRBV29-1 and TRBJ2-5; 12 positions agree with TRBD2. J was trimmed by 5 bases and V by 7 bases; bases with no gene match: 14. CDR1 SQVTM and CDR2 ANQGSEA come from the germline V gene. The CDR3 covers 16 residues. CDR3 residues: CSAYTIPGLAGETQYF. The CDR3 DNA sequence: TGCAGCGCCTACACGATTCCGGGACTAGCGGGTGAGACCCAGTACTTC.

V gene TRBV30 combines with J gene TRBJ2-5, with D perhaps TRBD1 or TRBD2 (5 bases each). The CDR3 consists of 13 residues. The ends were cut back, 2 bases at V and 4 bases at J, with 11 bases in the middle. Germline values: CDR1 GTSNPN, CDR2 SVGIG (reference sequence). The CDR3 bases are TGTGCCTGGAGTCCGGGACCGACAGAGACCCAGTACTTC. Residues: CAWSPGPTETQYF.

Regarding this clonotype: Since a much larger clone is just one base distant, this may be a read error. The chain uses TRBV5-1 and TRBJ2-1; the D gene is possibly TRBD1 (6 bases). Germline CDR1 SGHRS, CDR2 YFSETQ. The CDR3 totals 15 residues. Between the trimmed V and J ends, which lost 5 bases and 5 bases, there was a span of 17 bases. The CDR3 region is CASRAGVGWDNEQFF. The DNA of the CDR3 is TGCGCCAGCAGGGCAGGGGTCGGTTGGGACAATGAGCAGTTCTTC. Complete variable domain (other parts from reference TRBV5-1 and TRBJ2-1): KAGVTQTPRYLIKTRGQQVTLSCSPISGHRSVSWYQQTPGQGLQFLFEYFSETQRNKGNFPGRFSGRQFSNSRSEMNVSTLELGDSALYLCASRAGVGWDNEQFFGPGTRLTVL.

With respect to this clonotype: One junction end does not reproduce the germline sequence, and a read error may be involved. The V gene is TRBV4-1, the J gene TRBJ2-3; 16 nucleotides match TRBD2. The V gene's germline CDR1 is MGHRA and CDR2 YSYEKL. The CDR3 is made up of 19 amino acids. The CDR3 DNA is TGCACCAGCAGCCAATCCGGGACTAGCGGGGGGGCCGCGACAGATACGCAGTATTTT. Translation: CTSSQSGTSGGAATDTQYF.

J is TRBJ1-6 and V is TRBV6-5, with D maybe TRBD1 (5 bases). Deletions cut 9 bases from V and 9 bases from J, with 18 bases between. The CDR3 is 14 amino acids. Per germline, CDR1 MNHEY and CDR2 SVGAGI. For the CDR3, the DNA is TGTGCCAGTAGGGTGGCAGGGACGAGTTCACCCCTCCACTTT. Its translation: CASRVAGTSSPLHF.

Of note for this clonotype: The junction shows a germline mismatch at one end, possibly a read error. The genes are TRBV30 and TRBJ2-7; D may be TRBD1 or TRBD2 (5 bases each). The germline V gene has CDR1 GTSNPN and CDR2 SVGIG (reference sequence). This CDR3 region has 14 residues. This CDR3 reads CAWSAGSLVGEHYF. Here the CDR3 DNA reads TGTGCCTGGAGTGCGGGGTCCCTCGTGGGGGAGCACTACTTC.

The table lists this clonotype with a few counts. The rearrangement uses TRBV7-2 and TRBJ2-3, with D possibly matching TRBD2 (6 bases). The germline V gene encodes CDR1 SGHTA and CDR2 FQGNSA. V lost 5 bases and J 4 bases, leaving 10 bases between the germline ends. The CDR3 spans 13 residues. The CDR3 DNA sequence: TGTGCCAGCAGCCGGGACTTTTCAGATACGCAGTATTTT. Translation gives CASSRDFSDTQYF.

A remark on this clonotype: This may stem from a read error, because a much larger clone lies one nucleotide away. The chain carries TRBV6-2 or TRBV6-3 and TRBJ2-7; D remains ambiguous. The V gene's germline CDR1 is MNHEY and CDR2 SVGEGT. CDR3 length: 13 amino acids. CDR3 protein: CARSYPYSYEQYF. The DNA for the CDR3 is TGTGCCAGAAGTTACCCGTATTCCTACGAGCAGTACTTC.

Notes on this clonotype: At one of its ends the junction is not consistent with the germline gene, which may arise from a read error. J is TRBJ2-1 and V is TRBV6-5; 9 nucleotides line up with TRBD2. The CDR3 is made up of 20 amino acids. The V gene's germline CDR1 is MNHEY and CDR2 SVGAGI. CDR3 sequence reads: CDSRQGGIAGAQSSYNGQFF. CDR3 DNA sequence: TGTGACAGCAGGCAGGGAGGGATAGCGGGAGCCCAGTCCTCCTACAATGGGCAGTTCTTC.

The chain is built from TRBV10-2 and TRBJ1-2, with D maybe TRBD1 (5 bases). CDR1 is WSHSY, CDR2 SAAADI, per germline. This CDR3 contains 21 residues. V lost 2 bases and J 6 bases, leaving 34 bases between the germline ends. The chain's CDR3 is CASSEGFVSGGSRRLGHGYTF. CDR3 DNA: TGCGCCAGCAGTGAGGGCTTTGTGTCGGGGGGTAGCCGAAGATTGGGTCATGGCTACACCTTC.

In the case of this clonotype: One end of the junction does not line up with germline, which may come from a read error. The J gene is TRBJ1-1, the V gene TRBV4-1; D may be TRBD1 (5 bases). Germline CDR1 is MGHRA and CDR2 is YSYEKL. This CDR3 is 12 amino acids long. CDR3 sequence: CASRGLGTESLF. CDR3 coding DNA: TGCGCCAGCAGAGGGCTGGGGACTGAATCTCTCTTT.